A selection of T cell receptor beta chains follows, all from one sample in a study of radiotherapy plus CTLA-4 blockade in lung cancer. Using immunoSEQ multiplex PCR, the repertoire was profiled, and TCRdb retains in-frame clones only, with some absent. The sample has 120,000 or so clones; more than 80% are singletons. Sample: peripheral blood, taken from a patient treated with radiotherapy plus ipilimumab. These TCRs come from a human donor with non-small cell lung cancer that progressed on radiotherapy plus ipilimumab. Both conserved end residues are trimmed from each CDR3. Fields, in order: J gene, D gene, V gene, CDR3 protein. A D gene is named only where the DNA matches it firmly.

J: TRBJ1-1
D: NA
V: TRBV2
CDR3: ASVFGGMNTEAF

J: TRBJ1-2
D: TRBD1
V: TRBV15
CDR3: ATSREKGAYGYT

J: TRBJ2-3
D: TRBD2
V: TRBV9
CDR3: ASSASGRVDTQY

J: TRBJ2-5
D: NA
V: TRBV9
CDR3: ASSVGGRQETQY

J: TRBJ2-5
D: TRBD1
V: TRBV7-8
CDR3: ASSLLDRGPIRQETQY

J: TRBJ2-7
D: NA
V: TRBV5-5
CDR3: ASSLAGSSYEQY

J: TRBJ1-5
D: NA
V: TRBV11-2
CDR3: ASSLDAGVANQPQH

J: TRBJ2-1
D: NA
V: TRBV5-8
CDR3: ASSFQVGVSVNEQF

J: TRBJ2-5
D: NA
V: TRBV7-9
CDR3: ASSFGQAVQETQY

J: TRBJ2-7
D: NA
V: TRBV19
CDR3: ASSWGRTYEQY

J: TRBJ2-7
D: TRBD2
V: TRBV5-1
CDR3: ASSLGTSRTYEQY

J: TRBJ2-3
D: NA
V: TRBV7-6
CDR3: ASSPSRNTDTQY

J: TRBJ1-3
D: NA
V: TRBV25-1
CDR3: ASSELNTIY

J: TRBJ2-2
D: TRBD2
V: TRBV5-8
CDR3: ASRRIAGAGTGELF

J: TRBJ2-1
D: TRBD1
V: TRBV18
CDR3: ASSPGQGYNEQF

J: TRBJ2-7
D: NA
V: TRBV9
CDR3: ASSVVYNSYEQY

J: TRBJ1-3
D: NA
V: TRBV5-4
CDR3: ASSLSPRAGNTIY

J: TRBJ1-1
D: NA
V: TRBV7-8
CDR3: ASSLLGTEAF

J: TRBJ1-3
D: NA
V: TRBV18
CDR3: ASSPLEARASGSGNTIY

J: TRBJ1-1
D: NA
V: TRBV27
CDR3: ASSARNEAF

J: TRBJ2-1
D: NA
V: TRBV2
CDR3: ASIAGSSSYNEQF

J: TRBJ2-1
D: NA
V: TRBV2
CDR3: ASSLKDKF

J: TRBJ2-1
D: NA
V: TRBV13
CDR3: ASWAASSSYNEQF

J: TRBJ2-5
D: NA
V: TRBV5-6
CDR3: ASSLMGGTEETQY

J: TRBJ2-2
D: TRBD2
V: TRBV7-3
CDR3: ASSRTSGTGELF

J: TRBJ2-4
D: TRBD2
V: TRBV18
CDR3: ASSPREGAKNIQY

J: TRBJ2-3
D: NA
V: TRBV2
CDR3: ATTPGRTDTQY

J: TRBJ1-4
D: NA
V: TRBV5-4
CDR3: ASSAKGLTNEKLF

J: TRBJ2-7
D: TRBD1
V: TRBV5-8
CDR3: ASNLRGRGQSYEQY

J: TRBJ2-2
D: NA
V: TRBV5-1
CDR3: ASKLQGNTGELF

J: TRBJ1-5
D: NA
V: TRBV15
CDR3: ATSNPHLPGQPQH

J: TRBJ2-6
D: NA
V: TRBV6-4
CDR3: ASSAPNSRQSRANVLT

J: TRBJ1-2
D: NA
V: TRBV20-1
CDR3: SAREGYT

J: TRBJ2-7
D: NA
V: TRBV6-5
CDR3: ASSYSIGSGEQY

J: TRBJ1-5
D: NA
V: TRBV7-9
CDR3: ASSSGTHNQPQH

J: TRBJ1-1
D: NA
V: TRBV18
CDR3: ASSVVGGNTEAF

J: TRBJ1-1
D: NA
V: TRBV2
CDR3: ASRPQGVEAF

J: TRBJ2-3
D: NA
V: TRBV6-1
CDR3: ASRGTDTQY

J: TRBJ1-6
D: NA
V: TRBV6-5
CDR3: ASQMGSGLGSPLH

J: TRBJ1-2
D: NA
V: TRBV30
CDR3: AWSTGGPRGYT